This passage covers 25 T cell receptor beta chains from one sample sequenced in a study of blood T cell repertoires in COVID-19. Using immunoSEQ multiplex PCR, the repertoire was profiled, and TCRdb retains in-frame clones only, with some absent. The data contain about 51,000 clones, around 83% of them singletons. Sample: peripheral blood. These receptors all come from a man of 80 years or more with active COVID-19.

This chain connects TRBV27 to TRBJ2-7, with D maybe TRBD2 (5 bases). V was shortened by 2 bases and J by 6 bases, with 11 bases between the two germline ends. This CDR3 is built from 13 residues. Germline CDR1 reads MNHEY; CDR2 reads SMNVEV (reference sequence). The CDR3 coding sequence is TGTGCCAGCAGTTTAAGAGGGTTTAGCGAGCAGTACTTC. Translating it yields CASSLRGFSEQYF.

The chain is built from TRBV10-2 and TRBJ1-2; 10 bases agree with TRBD1. The CDR3 sequence is 15 residues long. Germline trimming cut 2 bases from V and 4 bases from J; bases unmatched to any gene: 4. Germline-derived CDR1 and CDR2 are WSHSY and SAAADI. Here the CDR3 DNA reads TGCGCCAGCAGTGAGGACGACAGGGGGCTCTATGGCTACACCTTC. Encoded protein: CASSEDDRGLYGYTF.

This chain uses TRBV2 with TRBJ2-5; perhaps TRBD2 as D (7 bases). The CDR3 covers 13 residues. Germline V gives CDR1 SNHLY, CDR2 FYNNEI. With 4 bases removed from V and 9 bases from J, the gap between germline ends came to 15 bases. The CDR3 DNA is TGTGCCAGCAGTGGACTAGAGGGGGGGGCCCAGTACTTC. This translates into CASSGLEGGAQYF.

This clone has just one count. DNA for the CDR3: TGTGCCAGCAGTGAGACAGGGACCTCCCCCATGAACACTGAAGCTTTCTTT. It codes for CASSETGTSPMNTEAFF. The chain has TRBV6-4 and TRBJ1-1; TRBD1 agrees at 7 bases. CDR3 length: 17 residues. Losses at the gene ends were 3 bases for V and 0 bases for J; bases not matched to a gene: 10. Germline V CDR1 and CDR2: MRHNA, SNTAGT.

The V call is TRBV12-3 or TRBV12-4, the J call TRBJ2-7; D perhaps matches TRBD1 (5 bases). Trimming pared 6 bases from V and 7 bases from J, leaving 13 bases between. This CDR3 is built from 12 residues. The CDR3 sequence: CASSYTGREQYF. The DNA for the CDR3 is TGTGCCAGCAGCTATACAGGAAGGGAGCAGTACTTC.

The CDR3 loop reads CASSITSGAHNFYEQYF. The CDR3 DNA sequence: TGTGCCAGCAGCATTACTAGCGGGGCACACAATTTCTACGAGCAGTACTTC. The chain links TRBV7-8 to TRBJ2-7; 10 bases map to TRBD2. The germline V gene encodes CDR1 SGHVS and CDR2 FQNEAQ. Germline trimming cut 5 bases from V and 3 bases from J; bases unmatched to any gene: 13. This CDR3 spans 17 amino acids.

CDR3 DNA: TGTGCCAGCAGTCCCGGGGCAGGGGTCTCCTACGAGCAGTACTTC. Its translation is CASSPGAGVSYEQYF. V and J are TRBV27 and TRBJ2-7; TRBD1 is a possible D gene (6 bases). In germline, CDR1 is MNHEY, CDR2 SMNVEV (reference sequence). The CDR3 has 15 residues. Trimming shortened V by 5 bases and J by 0 bases, and 14 bases separated the two germline ends.

J is TRBJ2-5 and V is TRBV7-8; 7 nucleotides align to TRBD1. The CDR3 extends over 13 amino acids. Germline assignment: CDR1 SGHVS and CDR2 FQNEAQ. V dropped 6 bases and J dropped 5; count of bases not matched to a gene: 6. The DNA of the CDR3 is TGTGCCAGCAGTGAACAGGGGCGGGAGACCCAGTACTTC. Translating it yields CASSEQGRETQYF.

This clone was detected only once. The chain employs TRBV9 and TRBJ2-5; the D gene is possibly TRBD2 (6 bases). This CDR3 is built from 13 residues. The V end was cut by 3 bases, the J end by 2 bases, with 8 bases between. CDR1 and CDR2 from the germline V gene are SGDLS and YYNGEE. The CDR3: CASSGGLQETQYF. In nucleotides, the CDR3 is TGTGCCAGCAGCGGGGGACTGCAAGAGACCCAGTACTTC.

This clone was detected only once. The chain couples TRBV3-1 (or the pseudogene TRBV3-2) to TRBJ2-7; 9 bases align to TRBD1. The CDR3 runs to 15 residues. The V gene's germline CDR1 is LGHDT and CDR2 YNNKEL (reference sequence). J lost 0 bases, V lost 4 bases, and 4 bases had no gene match. CDR3 DNA sequence: TGTGCCAGCAGCCGAACGACAGGGGGCTCCTACGAGCAGTACTTC. Amino acid sequence: CASSRTTGGSYEQYF.

The chain couples TRBV5-1 to TRBJ2-1; 8 bases fit TRBD2. Germline CDR1 SGHRS, CDR2 YFSETQ. V trimming: 2 bases; J trimming: 5 bases; junction bases outside the gene matches: 3. CDR3 length: 14 amino acids. CDR3 sequence: CASSFLAGNNEQFF. Here the CDR3 DNA reads TGCGCCAGCAGCTTCCTAGCGGGCAACAATGAGCAGTTCTTC.

This clone was observed a few times. The V gene is TRBV11-2, the J gene TRBJ2-1; 9 bases line up with TRBD2. This CDR3 is built from 16 residues. In germline, CDR1 is SGHAT, CDR2 FQNNGV. With 7 bases clipped from V and 5 bases from J, the junction kept 12 bases outside the gene matches. The CDR3 DNA reads as TGTGCCAGCAACAACCCTGGACTAGCGCAAAACAATGAGCAGTTCTTC. Protein product: CASNNPGLAQNNEQFF.

The V and J genes are TRBV18 and TRBJ1-1; 8 nucleotides match TRBD1. The germline V gene encodes CDR1 KGHSH and CDR2 LQKENI. Trimming removed 8 bases from V and 0 bases from J; junction bases left unmatched: 8. The CDR3 covers 15 residues. The CDR3 here is CASGQGRSLNTEAFF. In DNA form, the CDR3 reads TGTGCCAGCGGACAGGGCCGCAGTTTGAACACTGAAGCTTTCTTT.

As DNA, the CDR3 is TGTGCCAGTAGTATAGGAGGGTATGACGGCAATCAGCCCCAGCATTTT. This encodes CASSIGGYDGNQPQHF. The rearrangement uses TRBV19 and TRBJ1-5; the D is unclear. Germline lookup yields CDR1 LNHDA and CDR2 SQIVND (reference sequence). The CDR3 extends over 16 amino acids. The germline V and J ends were trimmed by 1 base and 2 bases, with 12 bases remaining between them.

J is TRBJ2-1 and V is TRBV29-1; TRBD2 might be the D (5 bases). CDR1 is SQVTM, CDR2 ANQGSEA, per germline. The CDR3 runs 14 residues. V lost 4 bases, J lost 0 bases, and 10 bases lay in between. Here the CDR3 reads CSVGGATSYNEQFF. The CDR3 DNA reads TGCAGCGTTGGGGGAGCCACCTCCTACAATGAGCAGTTCTTC.

The chain combines TRBV15 with TRBJ1-5, with a possible D match to TRBD1 (6 bases). The CDR3 has 15 residues. Germline V gene sequence: CDR1 LNHNV, CDR2 YYDKDF (reference sequence). The ends were cut back, 6 bases at V and 1 base at J, with 13 bases in the middle. The chain's CDR3 is CATRGGHASNQPQHF. The DNA for the CDR3 is TGTGCCACCAGGGGGGGGCATGCGAGCAATCAGCCCCAGCATTTT.

The rearrangement uses TRBV11-3 and TRBJ1-5, with D possibly being TRBD1 (5 bases). CDR1 is SGHNT and CDR2 is YENEEA in the germline V gene. Deletions cut 8 bases from V and 1 base from J, with 15 bases between. The CDR3 sequence is 15 residues long. The CDR3 nucleotides are TGTGCCAGCGGGGAGGGGTACGGAAGCAATCAGCCCCAGCATTTT. Translation: CASGEGYGSNQPQHF.

The V gene is TRBV6-6, the J gene TRBJ1-1; possible D gene TRBD1, 6 bases. From germline, CDR1 is MNHNY and CDR2 SVGAGI (reference sequence). The CDR3 runs 14 residues. The V gene lost 3 bases and the J gene lost 7 bases, with 15 bases spanning the gap. CDR3 DNA: TGTGCCAGCAGTTATCACGAGGGGGGGCGTGAAGCTTTCTTT. Translation gives CASSYHEGGREAFF.

The chain employs TRBV9 and TRBJ2-2; 11 bases are shared with TRBD1. The CDR3 has 18 amino acids. Germline V gives CDR1 SGDLS, CDR2 YYNGEE. The J segment lost 2 bases and the V segment lost 4 bases, leaving 10 bases of the junction unmatched. In DNA, the CDR3 is TGTGCCAGCAGCTCTACTCGGACAGGGGGCCATAACACCGGGGAGCTGTTTTTT. Translated, it gives CASSSTRTGGHNTGELFF.

V and J are TRBV3-1 (or the pseudogene TRBV3-2) and TRBJ2-7; D remains unclear. CDR3 length equals 13 residues. V lost 1 base to trimming and J lost 3 bases, with 7 bases between them. Germline lookup yields CDR1 LGHDT and CDR2 YNNKEL (reference sequence). The CDR3 region has the DNA TGTGCCAGCAGCCAAGTTCCCTTCTACGAGCAGTACTTC. As protein: CASSQVPFYEQYF.

This clone was seen a single time. The chain couples TRBV2 to TRBJ1-4; unclear D gene. From germline, CDR1 is SNHLY and CDR2 FYNNEI. Trimming shortened V by 0 bases and J by 8 bases, and 16 bases separated the two germline ends. This CDR3 is 16 amino acids long. CDR3 nucleotide sequence: TGTGCCAGCAGTGAAGCGCTTAGCAGAGGAGGAGAAAAACTGTTTTTT. Translating it yields CASSEALSRGGEKLFF.

The chain is built from TRBV10-3 and TRBJ2-3; 10 nucleotides line up with TRBD1. Looked up from germline, CDR1 is ENHRY and CDR2 is SYGVKD. CDR3 size: 16 residues. V shed 5 bases, J shed 6 bases, and the junction held 11 bases outside the gene matches. The DNA of the CDR3 is TGTGCCATCAGTAAAGGACAGGACAGGGGGGCGGATACGCAGTATTTT. Translated: CAISKGQDRGADTQYF.

This clone was seen only once. The chain carries TRBV27 and TRBJ1-3; 9 positions match TRBD1. V shed 5 bases, J shed 1 base, and the junction held 6 bases outside the gene matches. Germline CDR1 and CDR2: MNHEY and SMNVEV (reference sequence). This CDR3 contains 16 residues. CDR3 protein: CASSTTGGLSGNTIYF. CDR3 bases: TGTGCCAGCAGTACGACAGGGGGACTTTCTGGAAACACCATATATTTT.

This sequence joins TRBV7-9 and TRBJ1-5; 8 nucleotides match TRBD1. The germline gives CDR1 SEHNR, CDR2 FQNEAQ (reference sequence). The J segment lost 7 bases and the V segment lost 5 bases, leaving 13 bases of the junction unmatched. This CDR3 has 16 residues. The chain's CDR3 is CASSPPATGVDQPQHF. Here the CDR3 DNA reads TGTGCCAGCAGCCCCCCGGCGACAGGGGTGGACCAGCCCCAGCATTTT.

V is TRBV4-1 and J is TRBJ1-4; TRBD1 matches at 10 bases. J lost 2 bases, V lost 4 bases, and 10 bases had no gene match. This CDR3 spans 18 amino acids. CDR1 and CDR2 from the germline V gene are MGHRA and YSYEKL. This chain's CDR3 is CASSRTPGQGTTNEKLFF. The CDR3 DNA reads TGCGCCAGCAGCCGCACCCCGGGACAGGGGACGACTAATGAAAAACTGTTTTTT.